The present T cell receptor beta chain was sequenced within a study of blood T cell repertoires in COVID-19. About the study: Both acute and convalescent COVID-19 samples were obtained from the United States, Italy and Spain. Nucleic acid was either cDNA or gDNA, and it came from T cells, B-cell-depleted T cells, or PBMCs.

In the study's own analysis: The assay estimated nucleated cells by amplifying reference gene primers. Clones were sequenced by immunoSEQ multiplex PCR, and TCRdb holds only the in-frame ones, with some missing. V and J calls and clone size are as listed in that table; D and trimming were resolved from the DNA. The table records more than 90,000 clones, 91% of them present only once. The V and J ends lost 5 bases and 0 bases, in that order; junction bases with no gene match: 9. CDR1 and CDR2 (germline): LNHDA, SQIVND (reference sequence). The CDR3 consists of 17 residues. The V call is TRBV19, the J call TRBJ2-1, with TRBD1 matching over 8 bases. This TCR was recovered from a man aged 50 to 59 with acute or convalescent COVID-19. The sequencing input was peripheral blood. This CDR3 is CASSSPQGAGSYNEQFF. In nucleotides, the CDR3 is TGTGCCAGTAGTTCTCCGCAGGGGGCGGGCTCCTACAATGAGCAGTTCTTC.